This T cell receptor (beta chain) was retrieved from a study of blood T cell repertoires in COVID-19. Across the whole study: The United States, Italy and Spain provided the acute and convalescent COVID-19 samples.

As processed by the authors: Estimates of nucleated cell counts were drawn from the amplification of reference gene primers. The data were produced by immunoSEQ multiplex PCR, yet TCRdb's version contains in-frame clones alone and is incomplete. V, J and clone size derive from that table, while D and trimming were established from the DNA sequence. The sample records approximately 230,000 clones, 88% being singletons. Trimming stripped 7 bases from V and 0 bases from J, with 13 bases between. The length of the CDR3 is 15 residues. Per germline, CDR1 LGHDT and CDR2 YNNKEL (reference sequence). This clonotype was sampled from a man aged 80 or over with acute or convalescent COVID-19. Sequenced sample: peripheral blood. The chain has TRBV3-1 (or the pseudogene TRBV3-2) and TRBJ1-3; D possibly corresponds to TRBD1 (6 bases). For the CDR3, the DNA is TGTGCCAGCACCGGGACACCAAGCTCTGGAAACACCATATATTTT. Protein sequence: CASTGTPSSGNTIYF.